The rows below give T cell receptor beta chains drawn from one sample of a study of radiation and T cells in renal cell carcinoma. The data were produced by immunoSEQ multiplex PCR, yet TCRdb's version contains in-frame clones alone and is incomplete. The sample holds over 120,000 clones, roughly 90% seen once. Source: blood, taken from a patient whose treatment included radiotherapy and nephrectomy. The receptors were sampled from a woman between 50 and 59 years old with renal cell carcinoma. CDR3s include the opening cysteine and the closing phenylalanine or tryptophan. The order of the fields is D gene, CDR3 length, clone size, J gene, V gene, CDR3 protein, CDR3 DNA. The D gene is left open where the match is weak. For some rows the clone size is stated as once, few or many, or as a class when expanded; others skip it.

D gene: TRBD1; CDR3 length: 21; clone size: -; J gene: TRBJ2-2; V gene: TRBV4-3; CDR3 protein: CASSQEPRARDRGPGTGELFF; CDR3 DNA: TGCGCCAGCAGCCAAGAGCCGAGAGCCCGGGACAGGGGGCCGGGGACCGGGGAGCTGTTTTTT
D gene: -; CDR3 length: 15; clone size: -; J gene: TRBJ1-1; V gene: TRBV11-2; CDR3 protein: CASSTHRDVSTEAFF; CDR3 DNA: TGTGCCAGCAGCACCCACAGGGACGTGAGCACTGAAGCTTTCTTT
D gene: TRBD1; CDR3 length: 13; clone size: -; J gene: TRBJ1-1; V gene: TRBV6-5; CDR3 protein: CASRVTGGTEAFF; CDR3 DNA: TGTGCCAGCAGGGTGACAGGGGGCACTGAAGCTTTCTTT
D gene: -; CDR3 length: 15; clone size: -; J gene: TRBJ2-3; V gene: TRBV19; CDR3 protein: CASSMNLQSTDTQYF; CDR3 DNA: TGTGCCAGTAGTATGAACTTACAAAGCACAGATACGCAGTATTTT
D gene: -; CDR3 length: 13; clone size: once; J gene: TRBJ1-2; V gene: TRBV5-1; CDR3 protein: CASSLDSVGGYTF; CDR3 DNA: TGCGCCAGCAGCTTGGACAGTGTGGGCGGCTACACCTTC
D gene: TRBD2; CDR3 length: 15; clone size: -; J gene: TRBJ2-3; V gene: TRBV29-1; CDR3 protein: CSAGRTSVYTDTQYF; CDR3 DNA: TGCAGCGCTGGGCGGACTAGCGTGTACACAGATACGCAGTATTTT
D gene: -; CDR3 length: 13; clone size: -; J gene: TRBJ1-4; V gene: TRBV4-3; CDR3 protein: CASSQGLGEKLFF; CDR3 DNA: TGCGCCAGCAGCCAAGGATTGGGTGAAAAACTGTTTTTT
D gene: -; CDR3 length: 17; clone size: -; J gene: TRBJ2-1; V gene: TRBV7-8; CDR3 protein: CASSSAADYPSYNEQFF; CDR3 DNA: TGTGCCAGCAGCTCCGCCGCGGACTATCCCTCCTACAATGAGCAGTTCTTC
D gene: -; CDR3 length: 16; clone size: -; J gene: TRBJ2-2; V gene: TRBV13; CDR3 protein: CASSSSGTANTGELFF; CDR3 DNA: TGTGCCAGCAGCTCTTCAGGGACTGCGAACACCGGGGAGCTGTTTTTT
D gene: -; CDR3 length: 16; clone size: once; J gene: TRBJ1-4; V gene: TRBV7-2; CDR3 protein: CASSLVGTSVHEKLFF; CDR3 DNA: TGTGCCAGCAGCTTAGTCGGGACTTCGGTACATGAAAAACTGTTTTTT
D gene: -; CDR3 length: 11; clone size: -; J gene: TRBJ1-1; V gene: TRBV5-5; CDR3 protein: CASSFFTEAFF; CDR3 DNA: TGTGCCAGCAGCTTTTTTACTGAAGCTTTCTTT
D gene: -; CDR3 length: 13; clone size: -; J gene: TRBJ1-1; V gene: TRBV6-6; CDR3 protein: CASKLQGNTEAFF; CDR3 DNA: TGTGCCAGCAAGCTACAGGGGAACACTGAAGCTTTCTTT
D gene: -; CDR3 length: 12; clone size: -; J gene: TRBJ2-2; V gene: TRBV7-6; CDR3 protein: CASRDPAGELFF; CDR3 DNA: TGTGCCAGCAGAGACCCCGCCGGGGAGCTGTTTTTT
D gene: -; CDR3 length: 14; clone size: -; J gene: TRBJ2-1; V gene: TRBV6-1; CDR3 protein: CASELGNSYNEQFF; CDR3 DNA: TGTGCCTCAGAACTGGGGAACTCCTACAATGAGCAGTTCTTC
D gene: TRBD2; CDR3 length: 14; clone size: -; J gene: TRBJ2-5; V gene: TRBV5-5; CDR3 protein: CASSEPGGGETQYF; CDR3 DNA: TGTGCCAGCAGCGAACCGGGGGGAGGCGAGACCCAGTACTTC
D gene: -; CDR3 length: 15; clone size: -; J gene: TRBJ2-5; V gene: TRBV5-1; CDR3 protein: CASSWTSSARETQYF; CDR3 DNA: TGCGCCAGCAGCTGGACGTCATCGGCTCGAGAGACCCAGTACTTC
D gene: -; CDR3 length: 14; clone size: -; J gene: TRBJ2-5; V gene: TRBV27; CDR3 protein: CASSLDSWQETQYF; CDR3 DNA: TGTGCCAGCAGTTTAGACTCCTGGCAAGAGACCCAGTACTTC
D gene: TRBD1; CDR3 length: 13; clone size: -; J gene: TRBJ1-1; V gene: TRBV6-1; CDR3 protein: CASGGQGGSEAFF; CDR3 DNA: TGTGCCAGCGGAGGACAGGGAGGTTCTGAAGCTTTCTTT
D gene: TRBD1; CDR3 length: 15; clone size: -; J gene: TRBJ2-5; V gene: TRBV28; CDR3 protein: CASRTGTEDQETQYF; CDR3 DNA: TGTGCCAGCAGGACGGGGACAGAGGATCAAGAGACCCAGTACTTC
D gene: -; CDR3 length: 12; clone size: -; J gene: TRBJ2-7; V gene: TRBV6-5; CDR3 protein: CASRTSSYEQYF; CDR3 DNA: TGTGCCAGTCGGACATCCTCCTACGAGCAGTACTTC
D gene: -; CDR3 length: 12; clone size: -; J gene: TRBJ2-1; V gene: TRBV6-1; CDR3 protein: CASSEPPKSQFF; CDR3 DNA: TGTGCCAGCAGTGAACCGCCGAAGTCGCAGTTCTTC
D gene: TRBD2; CDR3 length: 16; clone size: -; J gene: TRBJ2-1; V gene: TRBV7-9; CDR3 protein: CASSSVTTSPYNEQFF; CDR3 DNA: TGTGCCAGCAGCTCAGTTACGACTAGCCCCTACAATGAGCAGTTCTTC
D gene: -; CDR3 length: 17; clone size: -; J gene: TRBJ2-3; V gene: TRBV5-1; CDR3 protein: CASSYHIRGHSTDTQYF; CDR3 DNA: TGCGCCAGCAGCTACCACATCAGGGGACATAGCACAGATACGCAGTATTTT
D gene: -; CDR3 length: 13; clone size: -; J gene: TRBJ2-3; V gene: TRBV5-4; CDR3 protein: CASSSRRTDTQYF; CDR3 DNA: TGTGCCAGCAGCTCGAGGAGGACAGATACGCAGTATTTT
D gene: -; CDR3 length: 15; clone size: -; J gene: TRBJ2-7; V gene: TRBV4-1; CDR3 protein: CASSQGGPETYEQYF; CDR3 DNA: TGCGCCAGCAGCCAGGGGGGGCCGGAAACCTACGAGCAGTACTTC
D gene: TRBD1; CDR3 length: 13; clone size: -; J gene: TRBJ1-1; V gene: TRBV19; CDR3 protein: CASSGQGWTEAFF; CDR3 DNA: TGTGCCAGTAGCGGACAGGGATGGACTGAAGCTTTCTTT
D gene: TRBD2; CDR3 length: 16; clone size: -; J gene: TRBJ2-1; V gene: TRBV11-2; CDR3 protein: CASSGLAGGTDNEQFF; CDR3 DNA: TGTGCCAGCAGCGGACTAGCGGGCGGAACAGACAATGAGCAGTTCTTC
D gene: TRBD2; CDR3 length: 16; clone size: -; J gene: TRBJ2-3; V gene: TRBV9; CDR3 protein: CASSASREALSDTQYF; CDR3 DNA: TGTGCCAGCAGCGCGTCCCGGGAGGCATTATCAGATACGCAGTATTTT
D gene: TRBD1; CDR3 length: 16; clone size: -; J gene: TRBJ1-6; V gene: TRBV10-1; CDR3 protein: CATIPTGTEGDSPLHF; CDR3 DNA: TGCGCCACCATCCCCACCGGGACAGAGGGGGATTCACCCCTCCACTTT
D gene: -; CDR3 length: 17; clone size: -; J gene: TRBJ1-3; V gene: TRBV7-9; CDR3 protein: CASSLATPGDSGNTIYF; CDR3 DNA: TGTGCCAGCAGCTTAGCCACCCCCGGAGACTCTGGAAACACCATATATTTT
D gene: -; CDR3 length: 16; clone size: -; J gene: TRBJ2-2; V gene: TRBV5-6; CDR3 protein: CASSWAWPLNTGELFF; CDR3 DNA: TGTGCCAGCAGCTGGGCATGGCCCCTGAACACCGGGGAGCTGTTTTTT